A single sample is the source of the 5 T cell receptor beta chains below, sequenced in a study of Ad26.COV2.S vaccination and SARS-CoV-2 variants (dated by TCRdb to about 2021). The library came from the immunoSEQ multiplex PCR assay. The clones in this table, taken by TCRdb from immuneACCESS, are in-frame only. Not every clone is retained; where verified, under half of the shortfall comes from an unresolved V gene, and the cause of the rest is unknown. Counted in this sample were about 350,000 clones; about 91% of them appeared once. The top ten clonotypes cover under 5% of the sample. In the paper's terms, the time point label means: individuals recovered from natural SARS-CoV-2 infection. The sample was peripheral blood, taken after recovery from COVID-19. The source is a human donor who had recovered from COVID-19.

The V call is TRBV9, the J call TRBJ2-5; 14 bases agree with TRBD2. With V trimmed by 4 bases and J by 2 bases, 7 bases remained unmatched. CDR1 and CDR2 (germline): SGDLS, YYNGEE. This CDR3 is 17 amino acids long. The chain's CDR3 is CASSLGTSGGQQETQYF. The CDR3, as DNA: TGTGCCAGCAGCCTAGGGACTAGCGGGGGACAACAAGAGACCCAGTACTTC.

The CDR3 spells CASSRPLGAGANVLTF. The CDR3 nucleotides read TGCGCCAGCAGCCGCCCGCTCGGGGCTGGGGCCAACGTCCTGACTTTC. V and J are TRBV4-1 and TRBJ2-6; TRBD2 is a possible D gene (5 bases). V was cut by 4 bases and J by 2 bases, with 12 bases left in between. Germline CDR1 is MGHRA and CDR2 is YSYEKL. This CDR3 is 16 amino acids long.

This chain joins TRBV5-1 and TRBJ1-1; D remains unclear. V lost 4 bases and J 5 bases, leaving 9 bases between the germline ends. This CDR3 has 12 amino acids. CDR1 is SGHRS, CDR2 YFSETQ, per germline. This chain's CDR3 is CASSVGRTEAFF. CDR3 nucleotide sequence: TGCGCCAGCAGCGTAGGACGGACTGAAGCTTTCTTT.

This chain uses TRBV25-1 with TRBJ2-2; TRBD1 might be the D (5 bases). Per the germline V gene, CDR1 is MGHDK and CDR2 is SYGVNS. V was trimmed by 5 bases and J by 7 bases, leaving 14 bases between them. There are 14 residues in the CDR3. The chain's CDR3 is CASSPRVRHGELFF. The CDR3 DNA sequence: TGTGCCAGCAGTCCCAGGGTTCGGCACGGGGAGCTGTTTTTT. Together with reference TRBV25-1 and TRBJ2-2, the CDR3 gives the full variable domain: EADIYQTPRYLVIGTGKKITLECSQTMGHDKMYWYQQDPGMELHLIHYSYGVNSTEKGDLSSESTVSRIRTEHFPLTLESARPSHTSQYLCASSPRVRHGELFFGEGSRLTVL.

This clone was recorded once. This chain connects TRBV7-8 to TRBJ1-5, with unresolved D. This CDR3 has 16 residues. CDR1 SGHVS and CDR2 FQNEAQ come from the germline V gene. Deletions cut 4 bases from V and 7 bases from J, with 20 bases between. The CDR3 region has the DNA TGTGCCAGCAGCTCCCGAAACGGGGTGGCGGAACAGCCCCAGCATTTT. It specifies CASSSRNGVAEQPQHF.